This T cell receptor (beta chain) appears in the sequencing data of a study of CD8 T cells in ankylosing spondylitis. TCRdb processed the 5' RACE reads anew with MiXCR; each CDR3 protein has one entry. The profile covers about 250,000 distinct CDR3 sequences, with over 9.5% appearing a single time and 2.6% taken by the ten largest. The CDR3 loop spans 13 amino acids. Germline V gene sequence: CDR1 LGHDT, CDR2 YNNKEL (reference sequence). Losses at the gene ends were 1 base for V and 5 bases for J; bases not matched to a gene: 1. This clonotype was counted at least ten times. This TCR was recovered from a male donor with ankylosing spondylitis or in good health (not recorded which). The sample was blood, either unsorted or a sorted T cell fraction (not recorded which). The chain is built from TRBV3-1 and TRBJ2-5; 7 positions agree with TRBD1. The DNA of the CDR3 is TGTGCCAGCAGCCAAGGCAGGGGGGAGACCCAGTACTTC. Its protein is CASSQGRGETQYF.